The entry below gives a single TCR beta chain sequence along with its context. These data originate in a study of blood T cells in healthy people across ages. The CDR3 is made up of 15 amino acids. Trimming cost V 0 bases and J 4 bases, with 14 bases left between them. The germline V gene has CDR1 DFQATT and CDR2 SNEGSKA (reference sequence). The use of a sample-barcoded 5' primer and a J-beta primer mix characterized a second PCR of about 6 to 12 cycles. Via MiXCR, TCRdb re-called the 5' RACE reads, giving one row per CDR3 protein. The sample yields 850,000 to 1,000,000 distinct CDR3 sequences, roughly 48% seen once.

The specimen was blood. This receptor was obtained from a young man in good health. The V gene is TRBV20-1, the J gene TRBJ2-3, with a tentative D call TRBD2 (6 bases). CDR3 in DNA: TGCAGTGCTAGAGAGGCAGCCCCTAGCGCAGATACGCAGTATTTT. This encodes CSAREAAPSADTQYF.